The 30 T cell receptor beta chains listed next were all sequenced from one sample in a study of T cell responses to AZD1222 COVID-19 vaccine. Profiled with immunoSEQ multiplex PCR; TCRdb holds only in-frame clones, not every one. In the table there are tens of thousands of clones, more than 80% of which are singletons. Sample: peripheral blood, taken on day 0 of AZD1222 vaccination. Receptors were obtained from an adult in good health.

This clone was seen a single time. This chain uses TRBV2 with TRBJ2-5; D remains unclear. Trimming left V 5 bases short and J 1 base short, with 8 bases between. Per the germline V gene, CDR1 is SNHLY and CDR2 is FYNNEI. This CDR3 contains 13 residues. CDR3 amino acids: CASSPGPQETQYF. The CDR3 DNA reads TGTGCCAGCAGTCCGGGCCCCCAAGAGACCCAGTACTTC.

The chain links TRBV4-1 to TRBJ2-7, with TRBD1 identical over 10 bases. CDR1 and CDR2 from the germline V gene are MGHRA and YSYEKL. Trimming removed 1 base from V and 3 bases from J; junction bases left unmatched: 3. This CDR3 contains 15 residues. CDR3: CASSQAGTGVYEQYF. CDR3 DNA sequence: TGCGCCAGCAGCCAAGCCGGGACAGGGGTCTACGAGCAGTACTTC.

V usage is TRBV6-5 and J usage is TRBJ1-1; TRBD1 is a possible D gene (6 bases). Per the germline V gene, CDR1 is MNHEY and CDR2 is SVGAGI. The CDR3 sequence is 13 residues long. Trimming cost V 4 bases and J 4 bases, with 10 bases left between them. The CDR3 region has the DNA TGTGCCAGCAGTTTCTCGACAGGCACTGAAGCTTTCTTT. Amino acid sequence: CASSFSTGTEAFF.

The chain recombines TRBV28 with TRBJ1-5; D may be TRBD1 (6 bases). The CDR3 has 14 residues. The V and J ends lost 6 bases and 6 bases respectively, with 15 bases between them. Germline loops: CDR1 MDHEN, CDR2 SYDVKM. The CDR3 protein is CASSLQGRRQPQHF. CDR3 sequence (DNA): TGTGCCAGCAGCTTACAGGGAAGGCGTCAGCCCCAGCATTTT.

The gene calls are TRBV5-1 and TRBJ1-4; 10 nucleotides line up with TRBD1. CDR1 SGHRS and CDR2 YFSETQ come from the germline V gene. The ends lost 2 bases at V and 5 bases at J; junction bases unmatched: 6. The CDR3 has 16 amino acids. CDR3: CASSLTGQGQNEKLFF. CDR3 in DNA: TGCGCCAGCAGCTTAACGGGACAGGGGCAAAATGAAAAACTGTTTTTT.

J is TRBJ1-6 and V is TRBV27; unclear D gene. The CDR3 spans 14 residues. The germline CDR1 and CDR2 sequences are MNHEY and SMNVEV (reference sequence). V was clipped by 2 bases and J by 7 bases, with 9 bases between them. This CDR3 is CASSLVLRNSPLHF. The DNA of the CDR3 is TGTGCCAGCAGTTTAGTGTTGCGGAATTCACCCCTCCACTTT.

The CDR3: CASSLQQETQYF. DNA of the CDR3: TGTGCCAGCAGTTTACAACAAGAGACCCAGTACTTC. The chain carries TRBV28 and TRBJ2-5; no clear D. Deletions cut 2 bases from V and 2 bases from J, with 3 bases between. The CDR3 runs to 12 residues. CDR1 is MDHEN, CDR2 SYDVKM, per germline.

J is TRBJ2-7 and V is TRBV28, with 7 bases aligning to TRBD2. CDR1 and CDR2 (germline): MDHEN, SYDVKM. With 10 bases clipped from V and 4 bases from J, the junction kept 13 bases outside the gene matches. The CDR3 covers 14 residues. This chain's CDR3 is CATLWREKGYEQYF. The CDR3 DNA reads TGTGCCACCCTCTGGCGGGAGAAGGGATACGAGCAGTACTTC.

The chain employs TRBV4-1 and TRBJ2-7; 13 bases map to TRBD2. Per germline, CDR1 MGHRA and CDR2 YSYEKL. Unmatched junction bases numbered 6, after V lost 1 base and J lost 6 bases. CDR3 size: 16 residues. The CDR3 region is CASSQAGTSGASEQYF. CDR3 nucleotide sequence: TGCGCCAGCAGCCAAGCCGGGACTAGCGGGGCTAGCGAGCAGTACTTC.

This chain links TRBV15 with TRBJ2-2; 7 bases agree with TRBD1. V gave up 6 bases and J gave up 13 bases; unmatched junction bases: 8. The germline V gene encodes CDR1 LNHNV and CDR2 YYDKDF (reference sequence). CDR3 length: 12 amino acids. The DNA of the CDR3 is TGTGCCACCAGTCAAGACAGGGAATGGCTGTTTTTT. Translated, it gives CATSQDREWLFF.

The chain has TRBV6-6 and TRBJ1-3; D remains unclear. This CDR3 is 14 amino acids long. The V gene's germline CDR1 is MNHNY and CDR2 SVGAGI (reference sequence). The ends were cut back, 2 bases at V and 0 bases at J, with 5 bases in the middle. CDR3 region: CASSYEISGNTIYF. The DNA of the CDR3 is TGTGCCAGCAGTTACGAAATCTCTGGAAACACCATATATTTT.

The DNA for the CDR3 is TGCGCCAGCAGCCATGAGGCCGGGGAGCTGTTTTTT. This sequence encodes CASSHEAGELFF. The chain couples TRBV4-3 to TRBJ2-2, with unresolved D. The germline CDR1 and CDR2 sequences are LGHNA and YSLEER. This CDR3 spans 12 amino acids. V lost 3 bases, J lost 6 bases, and 5 bases lay in between.

This chain connects TRBV5-8 to TRBJ1-2; possibly TRBD1 for D (6 bases). The V gene lost 0 bases and the J gene lost 0 bases, with 12 bases spanning the gap. Germline values: CDR1 SGHTS, CDR2 YDEGEE. This CDR3 is built from 16 residues. CDR3 amino acids: CASSLEWGATNYGYTF. CDR3 in DNA: TGTGCCAGCAGCTTGGAATGGGGGGCAACTAACTATGGCTACACCTTC.

This clone has only one observation. The chain uses TRBV5-1 and TRBJ2-1, with D perhaps being TRBD1 or TRBD2 (6 bases each). Trimming shortened V by 0 bases and J by 0 bases, and 10 bases separated the two germline ends. Germline CDR1 reads SGHRS; CDR2 reads YFSETQ. The CDR3 is made up of 16 amino acids. CDR3 coding DNA: TGCGCCAGCAGCTTGGGGGGGGCGAGCTCCTACAATGAGCAGTTCTTC. It is translated as CASSLGGASSYNEQFF.

Written as DNA, the CDR3 is TGTGCCAGCTCACCACGTCCGACCGAGCAGTACTTC. It is translated as CASSPRPTEQYF. V and J are TRBV18 and TRBJ2-7, with no clear D. The CDR3 covers 12 residues. Trimming shortened V by 1 base and J by 6 bases, and 7 bases separated the two germline ends. The germline V gene encodes CDR1 KGHSH and CDR2 LQKENI.

The chain carries TRBV19 and TRBJ2-1; TRBD2 is a possible D gene (6 bases). From germline, CDR1 is LNHDA and CDR2 SQIVND (reference sequence). The CDR3 totals 17 residues. The V and J ends lost 0 bases and 7 bases respectively, with 19 bases between them. CDR3 amino acids: CASSIDPSTDYANEQFF. For the CDR3, the DNA is TGTGCCAGTAGTATAGATCCGTCGACGGACTACGCAAATGAGCAGTTCTTC.

CDR3 residues: CASSIVSGGTGELFF. The CDR3 coding sequence is TGTGCCAGTAGTATAGTTTCGGGGGGGACCGGGGAGCTGTTTTTT. V usage is TRBV19 and J usage is TRBJ2-2, with TRBD2 identical over 8 bases. V was clipped by 1 base and J by 5 bases; unmatched bases: 3. Germline V CDR1 and CDR2: LNHDA, SQIVND (reference sequence). CDR3 length: 15 residues.

The chain uses TRBV27 and TRBJ2-6; D is undetermined. Deletions cut 4 bases from V and 0 bases from J, with 4 bases between. Germline assignment: CDR1 MNHEY and CDR2 SMNVEV (reference sequence). The CDR3 extends over 14 amino acids. The CDR3 is CASSYLSGANVLTF. The CDR3 nucleotides read TGTGCCAGCAGTTACCTCTCTGGGGCCAACGTCCTGACTTTC.

The genes are TRBV28 and TRBJ2-2; weak D call: TRBD2 (6 bases). The V and J ends lost 9 bases and 0 bases respectively, with 11 bases between them. Germline V CDR1 and CDR2: MDHEN, SYDVKM. There are 14 residues in the CDR3. The CDR3 protein is CASTGTSNTGELFF. The CDR3 DNA reads TGTGCCAGTACCGGGACTTCGAACACCGGGGAGCTGTTTTTT. Combining the CDR3 with reference TRBV28 and TRBJ2-2 gives the whole variable domain DVKVTQSSRYLVKRTGEKVFLECVQDMDHENMFWYRQDPGLGLRLIYFSYDVKMKEKGDIPEGYSVSREKKERFSLILESASTNQTSMYLCASTGTSNTGELFFGEGSRLTVL.

The chain carries TRBV19 and TRBJ1-2; D possibly corresponds to TRBD1 (6 bases). This CDR3 is 16 amino acids long. Germline V CDR1 and CDR2: LNHDA, SQIVND (reference sequence). Trimming left V 3 bases short and J 2 bases short, with 16 bases between. The CDR3 is CASSIPGAGHNYGYTF. CDR3 coding DNA: TGTGCCAGTAGTATCCCAGGGGCAGGACACAACTATGGCTACACCTTC.

This chain uses TRBV5-1 with TRBJ2-2; the D gene is possibly TRBD2 (5 bases). The CDR3 contains 15 residues. V shed 3 bases and J shed 6 bases, with 15 bases lying between them. Per the germline V gene, CDR1 is SGHRS and CDR2 is YFSETQ. The CDR3: CASSYREGLAGELFF. CDR3 coding DNA: TGCGCCAGCAGCTATCGGGAAGGGTTGGCCGGGGAGCTGTTTTTT.

The genes are TRBV20-1 and TRBJ2-5; D unclear. Germline values: CDR1 DFQATT, CDR2 SNEGSKA (reference sequence). The CDR3 runs to 11 residues. V lost 4 bases and J lost 5, with 8 bases in between. The CDR3 DNA reads as TGCAGTGCTATTTTCCGTGAGACCCAGTACTTC. Its translation: CSAIFRETQYF.

In the case of this clone: This specimen includes other DNA sequences encoding the same CDR3. The rearrangement links TRBV28 to TRBJ1-2; TRBD1 agrees at 7 bases. After removal of 2 bases from V and 2 bases from J, the junction contained 2 bases not matched to a gene. The CDR3 loop spans 14 amino acids. Looked up from germline, CDR1 is MDHEN and CDR2 is SYDVKM. The CDR3 protein is CASSLRGRNYGYTF. The DNA for the CDR3 is TGTGCCAGCAGTTTAAGGGGGCGCAACTATGGCTACACCTTC.

This chain joins TRBV5-4 and TRBJ2-7, with no clear D. Germline loops: CDR1 SGHNT, CDR2 YYREEE (reference sequence). Trimming removed 0 bases from V and 0 bases from J, with 13 bases in between. This CDR3 has 16 residues. Written as DNA, the CDR3 is TGTGCCAGCAGCTTGGATTCGGCCGGTCCCTCCTACGAGCAGTACTTC. The encoded protein is CASSLDSAGPSYEQYF.

J is TRBJ2-6 and V is TRBV4-1, with D perhaps matching TRBD2 (6 bases). Germline V gene lookup returns CDR1 MGHRA and CDR2 YSYEKL. V gave up 0 bases and J gave up 0 bases, with 9 bases separating them. This CDR3 is built from 17 residues. CDR3 sequence (DNA): TGCGCCAGCAGCCAAGATCGGGGGTTCTCTGGGGCCAACGTCCTGACTTTC. This codes for CASSQDRGFSGANVLTF.

The chain joins TRBV7-2 to TRBJ2-5, with 8 bases that match TRBD1. The length of the CDR3 is 14 residues. Germline V gene data show CDR1 as SGHTA and CDR2 as FQGNSA. V trimming: 5 bases; J trimming: 1 base; junction bases outside the gene matches: 3. The CDR3 sequence is CASSPDRAQETQYF. The CDR3 DNA reads as TGTGCCAGCAGCCCGGACAGGGCCCAAGAGACCCAGTACTTC.

V gene TRBV5-1 combines with J gene TRBJ2-1, with D tentatively TRBD2 (6 bases). Trimming took off 3 bases at V and 10 bases at J, with 23 bases between the two ends. Germline lookup yields CDR1 SGHRS and CDR2 YFSETQ. The CDR3 totals 16 residues. This CDR3 is CASSSGSGRGPTEQFF. DNA of the CDR3: TGCGCCAGCAGCTCGGGGTCTGGGCGGGGACCGACGGAGCAGTTCTTC.

The chain recombines TRBV30 with TRBJ2-7, with D maybe TRBD1 (6 bases). Trimming removed 4 bases from V and 3 bases from J, with 16 bases in between. Germline CDR1 and CDR2: GTSNPN and SVGIG (reference sequence). CDR3 length: 14 residues. The CDR3, as DNA: TGTGCCTGGAACCGACAGGAGGCCTACTACGAGCAGTACTTC. It specifies CAWNRQEAYYEQYF.

The chain is built from TRBV7-2 and TRBJ2-3, with D possibly being TRBD2 (6 bases). The V gene's germline CDR1 is SGHTA and CDR2 FQGNSA. CDR3 length: 14 amino acids. V was shortened by 4 bases and J by 1 base, with 9 bases between the two germline ends. The CDR3 here is CASSSGLRTDTQYF. The CDR3 DNA follows: TGTGCCAGCAGCTCGGGACTTCGCACAGATACGCAGTATTTT.

The chain joins TRBV9 to TRBJ2-3; either TRBD1 or TRBD2 may supply D (5 bases each). CDR1 is SGDLS, CDR2 YYNGEE, per germline. V was shortened by 0 bases and J by 4 bases, with 9 bases between the two germline ends. The CDR3 length is 14 residues. CDR3 amino acids: CASSVGQGPDTQYF. In DNA, the CDR3 is TGTGCCAGCAGCGTAGGTCAGGGACCAGATACGCAGTATTTT.